A single sample is the source of the 9 T cell receptor beta chains below, sequenced in a study of cytomegalovirus exposure and HLA in healthy donors. Primers included in the PCR were 60 Vbeta and 13 Jbeta primers. Libraries were prepared by immunoSEQ multiplex PCR; TCRdb keeps only in-frame clonotypes and omits some of them. The sample records some 190,000 clones, around 80% being singletons. The sample comprised PBMCs. Receptors originate from a man between 18 and 35 years old in good health and CMV-seronegative.

V and J are TRBV4-3 and TRBJ2-3; tentatively, D is TRBD2 (6 bases). CDR1 and CDR2 from the germline V gene are LGHNA and YSLEER. The CDR3 contains 15 residues. V was shortened by 0 bases and J by 4 bases, with 11 bases between the two germline ends. CDR3 residues: CASSQDVWGADTQYF. DNA for the CDR3: TGCGCCAGCAGCCAAGATGTGTGGGGGGCAGATACGCAGTATTTT.

The V call is TRBV7-9, the J call TRBJ1-1; D gene ambiguous. Trimming took off 6 bases at V and 6 bases at J, with 11 bases between the two ends. The length of the CDR3 is 12 residues. Germline CDR1 is SEHNR and CDR2 is FQNEAQ (reference sequence). CDR3 residues: CASRSPGAEAFF. CDR3 nucleotides: TGTGCCAGCAGATCCCCGGGAGCTGAAGCTTTCTTT.

The rearrangement links TRBV30 to TRBJ1-4, with D hard to call. Trimming shortened V by 0 bases and J by 5 bases, and 10 bases separated the two germline ends. The CDR3 loop spans 14 amino acids. CDR1 is GTSNPN, CDR2 SVGIG, per germline (reference sequence). DNA for the CDR3: TGTGCCTGGAGTGTACAGCGGCAAAATGAAAAACTGTTTTTT. Its translation: CAWSVQRQNEKLFF.

Worth noting for this clone: The junction shows a germline mismatch at one end, possibly a read error. The chain employs TRBV7-7 and TRBJ2-7; possibly TRBD2 for D (5 bases). Germline CDR1 and CDR2: SSHAT and FNYEAQ (reference sequence). The CDR3 sequence is 17 residues long. The CDR3 sequence: CASSLGRGKRSTYEQYF. In DNA form, the CDR3 reads TGTGCTAGCAGCTTGGGGAGAGGGAAGCGGAGTACCTACGAGCAGTACTTC.

This clone appeared once. This sequence joins TRBV11-2 and TRBJ1-1; D is perhaps TRBD1 (5 bases). The CDR3 covers 15 residues. Germline V lookup: CDR1 SGHAT, CDR2 FQNNGV. Deletions cut 4 bases from V and 3 bases from J, with 15 bases between. CDR3 sequence: CASSYPLRDYTEAFF. The CDR3 nucleotides read TGTGCCAGCAGCTACCCCCTCAGGGATTACACTGAAGCTTTCTTT.

DNA of the CDR3: TGTGCCAGCAGCTTCGGAACTAGTTTAGAAACCTACGAGCAGTACTTC. This sequence encodes CASSFGTSLETYEQYF. The chain recombines TRBV5-4 with TRBJ2-7; perhaps TRBD2 as D (5 bases). Germline assignment: CDR1 SGHNT and CDR2 YYREEE (reference sequence). V lost 2 bases and J 2 bases, leaving 17 bases between the germline ends. The CDR3 is made up of 16 amino acids.

This chain uses TRBV27 with TRBJ1-5; 9 nucleotides align to TRBD1. The germline CDR1 and CDR2 sequences are MNHEY and SMNVEV (reference sequence). The trim removed 5 bases at V and 4 bases at J, leaving 9 bases unmatched. The CDR3 has 16 amino acids. The CDR3 DNA sequence: TGTGCCAGCAGTAACCGGGACAGGGTTCGAAATCAGCCCCAGCATTTT. Translation: CASSNRDRVRNQPQHF.

The chain links TRBV19 to TRBJ2-1, with TRBD2 identical over 13 bases. V was pared by 8 bases and J by 0 bases, with 7 bases of the junction left unmatched. CDR1 and CDR2 (germline): LNHDA, SQIVND (reference sequence). There are 17 residues in the CDR3. CDR3 region: CASSWGLAGNSYNEQFF. The CDR3 coding sequence is TGTGCCAGTTCATGGGGACTAGCGGGAAACTCCTACAATGAGCAGTTCTTC. Supplemented by reference TRBV19 and TRBJ2-1, the full variable domain reads DGGITQSPKYLFRKEGQNVTLSCEQNLNHDAMYWYRQDPGQGLRLIYYSQIVNDFQKGDIAEGYSVSREKKESFPLTVTSAQKNPTAFYLCASSWGLAGNSYNEQFFGPGTRLTVL.

The chain couples TRBV18 to TRBJ2-2, with TRBD2 identical over 7 bases. From germline, CDR1 is KGHSH and CDR2 LQKENI. V dropped 2 bases and J dropped 1; count of bases not matched to a gene: 4. The CDR3 length is 16 residues. The CDR3 bases are TGTGCCAGCTCACCAATTGGCGGGGGGAACACCGGGGAGCTGTTTTTT. Amino acid sequence: CASSPIGGGNTGELFF. Complete variable domain (other parts from reference TRBV18 and TRBJ2-2): NAGVMQNPRHLVRRRGQEARLRCSPMKGHSHVYWYRQLPEEGLKFMVYLQKENIIDESGMPKERFSAEFPKEGPSILRIQQVVRGDSAAYFCASSPIGGGNTGELFFGEGSRLTVL.